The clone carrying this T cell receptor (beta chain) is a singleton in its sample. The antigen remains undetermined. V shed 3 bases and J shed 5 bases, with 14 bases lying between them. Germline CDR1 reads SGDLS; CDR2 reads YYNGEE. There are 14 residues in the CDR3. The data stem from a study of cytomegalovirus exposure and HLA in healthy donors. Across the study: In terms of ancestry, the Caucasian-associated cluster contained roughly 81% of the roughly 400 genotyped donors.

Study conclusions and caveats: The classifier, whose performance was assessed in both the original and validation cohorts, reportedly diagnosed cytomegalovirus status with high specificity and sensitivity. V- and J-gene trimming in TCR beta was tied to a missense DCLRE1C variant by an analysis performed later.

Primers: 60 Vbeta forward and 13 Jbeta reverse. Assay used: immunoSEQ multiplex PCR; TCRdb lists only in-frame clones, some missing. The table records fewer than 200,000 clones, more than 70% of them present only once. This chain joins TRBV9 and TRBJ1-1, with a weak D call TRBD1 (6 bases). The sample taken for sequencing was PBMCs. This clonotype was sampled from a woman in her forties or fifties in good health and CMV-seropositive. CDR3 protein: CASSAIDRSTEAFF. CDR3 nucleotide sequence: TGTGCCAGCAGCGCCATCGACAGGTCGACTGAAGCTTTCTTT.